One sample yielded the 10 T cell receptor beta chains listed below, sequenced in a study of T cell changes during pregnancy in multiple sclerosis (dated by TCRdb to between 2018 and 2021). Libraries were prepared through the immunoSEQ multiplex PCR assay. This is the immuneACCESS table as TCRdb keeps it, with only in-frame sequences that have V and J called. A part of the clones is gone; compared with another copy, unresolved V genes explain less than half, and the rest is unexplained. The sample yields roughly 57,000 clones; roughly 94% were counted once. The biggest ten clones account for 2.5% to 3% of the sample. The material sequenced was CD8+ T cells from peripheral blood mononuclear cells, taken after pregnancy. The source is a female donor with multiple sclerosis, enrolled in a pregnancy study.

The chain is built from TRBV5-1 and TRBJ2-7, with TRBD1 matching 8 bases. This CDR3 is 14 amino acids long. Germline values: CDR1 SGHRS, CDR2 YFSETQ. The J segment lost 3 bases and the V segment lost 4 bases, leaving 6 bases of the junction unmatched. The CDR3 DNA is TGCGCCAGCAGCATAGGGACAGGTATCTACGAGCAGTACTTC. Its translation is CASSIGTGIYEQYF. The whole variable domain, filled in from reference TRBV5-1 and TRBJ2-7, reads KAGVTQTPRYLIKTRGQQVTLSCSPISGHRSVSWYQQTPGQGLQFLFEYFSETQRNKGNFPGRFSGRQFSNSRSEMNVSTLELGDSALYLCASSIGTGIYEQYFGPGTRLTVT.

CDR3 sequence (DNA): TGCGCCAGCAGCCCACAGGGGGTATCTGGAAACACCATATATTTT. It codes for CASSPQGVSGNTIYF. The genes are TRBV4-1 and TRBJ1-3, with 8 nucleotides matching TRBD1. J gave up 1 base and V 4 bases, and 3 bases lay outside the gene matches. Per the germline V gene, CDR1 is MGHRA and CDR2 is YSYEKL. The CDR3 is made up of 15 amino acids.

The gene calls are TRBV12-5 and TRBJ2-7; TRBD2 matches 9 bases. The CDR3 sequence is 15 residues long. With V trimmed by 1 base and J by 2 bases, 3 bases remained unmatched. Germline V lookup: CDR1 LGHNT, CDR2 FRNRAP. This CDR3 is CASGLARLAAYEQYF. The CDR3 DNA sequence: TGTGCTAGTGGTTTGGCCCGACTAGCGGCCTACGAGCAGTACTTC.

The chain carries TRBV11-2 and TRBJ2-2; 10 bases map to TRBD2. V shed 0 bases, J shed 0 bases, and the junction held 4 bases outside the gene matches. The germline V gene has CDR1 SGHAT and CDR2 FQNNGV. There are 18 residues in the CDR3. In DNA, the CDR3 is TGTGCCAGCAGCTTAGAAGTCACTAGCGGGGCGAACACCGGGGAGCTGTTTTTT. Amino acids: CASSLEVTSGANTGELFF.

This sequence joins TRBV2 and TRBJ2-6; a weak D match, TRBD2 (7 bases). Germline CDR1 and CDR2: SNHLY and FYNNEI. The CDR3 loop spans 17 amino acids. V shed 7 bases and J shed 0 bases, with 16 bases lying between them. The CDR3 sequence: CASNLGGAPSGANVLTF. CDR3 DNA sequence: TGTGCCAGCAACCTAGGGGGGGCCCCCTCTGGGGCCAACGTCCTGACTTTC.

This chain connects TRBV11-2 to TRBJ2-3, with D uncertain. CDR1 is SGHAT and CDR2 is FQNNGV in the germline V gene. V lost 5 bases, J lost 5 bases, and 8 bases lay in between. The CDR3 spans 12 residues. Here the CDR3 reads CASSQSQDTQYF. The CDR3 region has the DNA TGTGCCAGCAGCCAGTCCCAAGATACGCAGTATTTT.

The chain combines TRBV7-9 with TRBJ2-3; 13 positions agree with TRBD2. CDR3 length: 16 amino acids. The J segment lost 5 bases and the V segment lost 7 bases, leaving 9 bases of the junction unmatched. Germline values: CDR1 SEHNR, CDR2 FQNEAQ (reference sequence). Here the CDR3 DNA reads TGTGCCAGCACCAAATGGACTAGCGGGAGACAAGATACGCAGTATTTT. As protein: CASTKWTSGRQDTQYF.

This rearrangement joins TRBV5-1 to TRBJ2-3, with D maybe TRBD1 (5 bases). The V and J ends lost 4 bases and 2 bases respectively, with 8 bases between them. Germline CDR1 is SGHRS and CDR2 is YFSETQ. The CDR3 covers 13 residues. The CDR3 nucleotides are TGCGCCAGCAGCCCCAGGGCCACAGATACGCAGTATTTT. Amino acid sequence: CASSPRATDTQYF.

V gene TRBV5-1 combines with J gene TRBJ2-1, with 8 positions matching TRBD1. Losses at the gene ends were 4 bases for V and 4 bases for J; bases not matched to a gene: 7. The CDR3 has 15 amino acids. Germline lookup yields CDR1 SGHRS and CDR2 YFSETQ. The CDR3 DNA sequence: TGCGCCAGCAGCGACCGGGACAGGCTATACAATGAGCAGTTCTTC. This translates into CASSDRDRLYNEQFF.

The rearrangement links TRBV2 to TRBJ2-5; 12 nucleotides line up with TRBD2. Germline assignment: CDR1 SNHLY and CDR2 FYNNEI. The CDR3 has 15 residues. With V trimmed by 1 base and J by 5 bases, 2 bases remained unmatched. The CDR3: CASSEGLAGEETQYF. The CDR3 nucleotides are TGTGCCAGCAGTGAAGGACTAGCGGGAGAGGAGACCCAGTACTTC.